These T cell receptor beta chains were read from a single sample in a study of blood T cell repertoires in COVID-19. Using immunoSEQ multiplex PCR, the repertoire was profiled, and TCRdb retains in-frame clones only, with some absent. Among 65,000 to 90,000 clones, approximately 76% were seen once, and the ten largest hold 16%. The sequenced sample consisted of peripheral blood. The source is a man between 65 and 79 years old with active or convalescent COVID-19. The CDR3 runs from the conserved cysteine through the conserved F or W. The order of the fields is D gene, clone size, V gene, J gene, CDR3 DNA, CDR3 protein. D genes are given only for firm matches. Only some rows state a clone size, as once, few, many or a class for expanded clones.

>-|-|TRBV9|TRBJ1-4
TGTGCCAGCAGCCCCCGGGGGTCGGGAGAGGGAAAACTGTTTTTT
CASSPRGSGEGKLFF
>TRBD1|-|TRBV7-9|TRBJ1-3
TGTGCCAGCACCGGACAGGGGGTTTCAAAAAGTCCCTCTGGAAACACCATATATTTT
CASTGQGVSKSPSGNTIYF
>-|-|TRBV9|TRBJ2-3
TGTGCCAGCAGCGTCCTTGCCCTAGATGATACGCAGTATTTT
CASSVLALDDTQYF
>TRBD2|-|TRBV3-1/TRBV3-2|TRBJ2-2
TGTGCCAGCAGCAGGCGGGGGGCAAACACCGGGGAGCTGTTTTTT
CASSRRGANTGELFF
>-|-|TRBV7-2|TRBJ1-2
TGTGCCAGCAGCGTAGGGGCGGAGGGGGGGGCGTATGGCTACACCTTC
CASSVGAEGGAYGYTF
>-|-|TRBV5-1|TRBJ2-7
TGCGCCAGCAGCTTGGGTTCGGGACAAATTATGAACGAGCAGTACTTC
CASSLGSGQIMNEQYF
>-|-|TRBV6-1|TRBJ1-2
TGTGCCAGCAGTGACGCAGGGTTGGCCTATGGCTACACCTTC
CASSDAGLAYGYTF
>TRBD2|-|TRBV2|TRBJ2-5
TGTGCCAGTATAGTCCCGTGGAGCGGGGGGGTTCGAGAGACCCAGTACTTC
CASIVPWSGGVRETQYF
>-|-|TRBV7-3|TRBJ2-5
TGTGCCAGCAGCTTACGTGGCAAAGAGACCCAGTACTTC
CASSLRGKETQYF
>-|few|TRBV9|TRBJ2-6
TGTGCCAGCAGTCTAGGGGTACTTGGGGCCAACGTCCTGACTTTC
CASSLGVLGANVLTF
>TRBD2|-|TRBV19|TRBJ2-4
TGTGCCAGTAGTATAGACGGGGGGGCGAGCAAAAACATTCAGTACTTC
CASSIDGGASKNIQYF
>TRBD2|-|TRBV7-3|TRBJ2-1
TGTGCCAGCAGTCCCTGGGGGGGTGGAGGAGAGCAGTTCTTC
CASSPWGGGGEQFF
>TRBD2|-|TRBV19|TRBJ2-4
TGTGCCACGGACGGGGGGGGTAACATTCAGTACTTC
CATDGGGNIQYF
>TRBD1|-|TRBV5-1|TRBJ1-1
TGCGCCAGCGGCCGGGACAGCCAAGACACTGAAGCTTTCTTT
CASGRDSQDTEAFF
>-|-|TRBV7-3|TRBJ2-1
TGTGCCAGCAGCTCCCATCCCGGGTATGAGCAGTTCTTC
CASSSHPGYEQFF
>TRBD1|few|TRBV6-5|TRBJ1-3
TGTGCCAGCAGTTACACTAGACAGGGACCTGGAAACACCATATATTTT
CASSYTRQGPGNTIYF
>TRBD2|-|TRBV24-1|TRBJ2-2
TGTGCCACCACCCCAAACGGCGGGGGAAACACCGGGGAGCTGTTTTTT
CATTPNGGGNTGELFF
>TRBD1|-|TRBV15|TRBJ1-6
TGTGCCACCAGCAGAGAGTCAGGGGGCGTCTCACCCCTCCACTTT
CATSRESGGVSPLHF
>-|-|TRBV6-5|TRBJ2-7
TGTGCCAGCAGTAAGTCCAGGGATCGCAACGAGCAGTACTTC
CASSKSRDRNEQYF
>-|-|TRBV9|TRBJ2-2
TGTGCCAGCAGCGTATTAGCGGCGAACACCGGGGAGCTGTTTTTT
CASSVLAANTGELFF
>-|-|TRBV6-5|TRBJ1-5
TGTGCCAGCGGCATAAGTCAGCCCCAGCATTTT
CASGISQPQHF
>TRBD2|-|TRBV12-5|TRBJ2-7
TGTGCTAGAAACCCAGCGGGGGAGCACTACGAGCAGTACTTC
CARNPAGEHYEQYF
>TRBD2|-|TRBV7-6|TRBJ2-5
TGTGCCAGCAGCTTAGGGACTAGCGGGGGTTTGGAGACCCAGTACTTC
CASSLGTSGGLETQYF
>-|-|TRBV24-1|TRBJ1-2
TGTGCCACCAGTGATGGATTGGGCAATGGCTACACCTTC
CATSDGLGNGYTF
>TRBD2|-|TRBV3-1/TRBV3-2|TRBJ2-5
TGTGCCAGCAGCCCGAGAAGGAGCGGGGGAGGTGGAGAGACCCAGTACTTC
CASSPRRSGGGGETQYF
>TRBD1|-|TRBV6-2/TRBV6-3|TRBJ1-5
TGTGCCAGCAGTTTCCCTGACAGGGGCAATCAGCCCCAGCATTTT
CASSFPDRGNQPQHF
>-|few|TRBV6-1|TRBJ2-4
TGTGCCAGCAGTGACACAGGGTGGCACATTCAGTACTTC
CASSDTGWHIQYF
>-|-|TRBV30|TRBJ1-5
TGTGCCTGGAGTACCCGTGACAGGACGTGGCAGCCCCAGCATTTT
CAWSTRDRTWQPQHF
>TRBD1|-|TRBV7-8|TRBJ2-5
TGTGCCAGCAGCCCCTACCCCCCGGGACAGGGACTTGGGACCCAGTACTTC
CASSPYPPGQGLGTQYF
>-|-|TRBV6-4|TRBJ2-7
TGTGCCAGCAGTGACTCGATAGTTTCCGACAGGTCCTACGAGCAGTACTTC
CASSDSIVSDRSYEQYF
>TRBD2|-|TRBV3-1/TRBV3-2|TRBJ2-5
TGTGCCAGCAGCCAAGGGAAAGTGCTTAGGGGAGGGAAAGGTACCCAGTACTTC
CASSQGKVLRGGKGTQYF
>TRBD1|-|TRBV19|TRBJ1-2
TGTGCCAGTTCTCGAACAGGGGTAGGCTATGGCTACACCTTC
CASSRTGVGYGYTF
>-|-|TRBV28|TRBJ2-7
TGTGCCAGCAGTCCCTCCGGGACTTACTACGAGCAGTACTTC
CASSPSGTYYEQYF
>-|once|TRBV21-1|TRBJ1-1
TGTGCCAGCAGTCCCCTTTGGTCAGGGTTGGTAGCTTTCTTT
CASSPLWSGLVAFF
>TRBD2|-|TRBV10-2|TRBJ2-3
TGCGCCAGCAGTCGTTCGGCTAGCGGGGGAGCTAGCACAGATACGCAGTATTTT
CASSRSASGGASTDTQYF